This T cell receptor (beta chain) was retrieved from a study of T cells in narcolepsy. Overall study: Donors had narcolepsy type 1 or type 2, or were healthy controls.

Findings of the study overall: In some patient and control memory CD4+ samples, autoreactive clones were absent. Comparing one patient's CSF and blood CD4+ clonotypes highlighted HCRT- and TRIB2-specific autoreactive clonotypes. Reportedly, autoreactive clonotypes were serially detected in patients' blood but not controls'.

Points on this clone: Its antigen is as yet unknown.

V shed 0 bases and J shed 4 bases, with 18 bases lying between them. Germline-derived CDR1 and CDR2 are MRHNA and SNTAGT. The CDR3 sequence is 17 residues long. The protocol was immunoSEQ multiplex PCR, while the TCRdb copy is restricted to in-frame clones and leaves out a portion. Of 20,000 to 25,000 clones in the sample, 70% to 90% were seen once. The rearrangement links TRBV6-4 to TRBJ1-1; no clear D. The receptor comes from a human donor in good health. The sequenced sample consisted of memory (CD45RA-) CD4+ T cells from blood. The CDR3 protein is CASSDSRWKEVCTEAFF. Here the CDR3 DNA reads TGTGCCAGCAGTGACTCTAGGTGGAAGGAAGTGTGCACTGAAGCTTTCTTT.